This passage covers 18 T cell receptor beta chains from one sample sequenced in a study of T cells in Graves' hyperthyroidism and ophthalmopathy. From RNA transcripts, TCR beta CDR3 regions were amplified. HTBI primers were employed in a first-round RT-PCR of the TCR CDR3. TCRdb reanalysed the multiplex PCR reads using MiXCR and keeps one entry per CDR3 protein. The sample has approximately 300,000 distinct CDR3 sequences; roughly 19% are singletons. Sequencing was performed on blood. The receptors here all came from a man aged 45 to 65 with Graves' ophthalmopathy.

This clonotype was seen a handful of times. CDR3 sequence (DNA): TGTGCCATCAGTCCGCCGCCGGGGAACACCGGGGAGCTGTTTTTT. It is translated as CAISPPPGNTGELFF. This rearrangement joins TRBV10-3 to TRBJ2-2; D gene uncertain. Trimming removed 5 bases from V and 1 base from J, with 11 bases in between. The CDR3 is 15 residues long. Per the germline V gene, CDR1 is ENHRY and CDR2 is SYGVKD.

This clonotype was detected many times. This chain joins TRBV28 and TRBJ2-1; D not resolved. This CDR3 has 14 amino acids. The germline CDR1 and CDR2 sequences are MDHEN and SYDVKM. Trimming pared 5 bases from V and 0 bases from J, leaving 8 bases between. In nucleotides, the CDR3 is TGTGCCAGCAGTCGGCCGAGCTCCTACAATGAGCAGTTCTTC. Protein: CASSRPSSYNEQFF.

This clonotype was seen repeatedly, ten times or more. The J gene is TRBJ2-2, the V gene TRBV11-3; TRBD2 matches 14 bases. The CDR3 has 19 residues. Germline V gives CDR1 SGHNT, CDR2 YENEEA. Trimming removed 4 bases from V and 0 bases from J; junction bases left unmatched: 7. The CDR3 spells CASSSPTSGRDANTGELFF. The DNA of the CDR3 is TGTGCCAGCAGCTCACCGACTAGCGGGAGGGATGCGAACACCGGGGAGCTGTTTTTT.

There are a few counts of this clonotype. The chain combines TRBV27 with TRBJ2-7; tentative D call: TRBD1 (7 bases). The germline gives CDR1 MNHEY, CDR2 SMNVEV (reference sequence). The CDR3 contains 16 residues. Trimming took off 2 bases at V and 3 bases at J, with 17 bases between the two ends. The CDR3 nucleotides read TGTGCCAGCAGTTTAGGAGCTCCAGGGGGAGGCTACGAGCAGTACTTC. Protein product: CASSLGAPGGGYEQYF.

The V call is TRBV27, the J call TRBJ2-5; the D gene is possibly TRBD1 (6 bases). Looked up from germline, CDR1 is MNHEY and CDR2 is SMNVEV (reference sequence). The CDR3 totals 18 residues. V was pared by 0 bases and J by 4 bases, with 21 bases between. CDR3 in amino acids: CASSLSHNQGRRVETQYF. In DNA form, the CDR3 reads TGTGCCAGCAGTTTATCGCACAATCAGGGGCGGCGGGTAGAGACCCAGTACTTC.

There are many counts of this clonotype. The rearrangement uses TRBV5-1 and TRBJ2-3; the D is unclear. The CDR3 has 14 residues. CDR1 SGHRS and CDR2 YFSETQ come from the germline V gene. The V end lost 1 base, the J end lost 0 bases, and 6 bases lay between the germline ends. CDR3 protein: CASSLRSSTDTQYF. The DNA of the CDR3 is TGCGCCAGCAGCTTGCGGTCTAGCACAGATACGCAGTATTTT.

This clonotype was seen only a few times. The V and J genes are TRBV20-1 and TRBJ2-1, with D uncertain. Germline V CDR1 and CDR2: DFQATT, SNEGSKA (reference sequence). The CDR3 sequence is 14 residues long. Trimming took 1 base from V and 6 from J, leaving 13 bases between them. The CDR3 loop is CSARGVGLFNEQFF. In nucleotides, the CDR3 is TGCAGTGCTAGAGGGGTTGGGCTTTTCAATGAGCAGTTCTTC.

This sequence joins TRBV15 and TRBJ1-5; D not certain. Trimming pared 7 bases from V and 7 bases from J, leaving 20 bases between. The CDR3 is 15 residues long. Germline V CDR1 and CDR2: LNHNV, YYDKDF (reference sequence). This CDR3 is CATINHPGNRQPQHF. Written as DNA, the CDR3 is TGTGCCACCATTAATCATCCTGGGAATCGCCAGCCCCAGCATTTT.

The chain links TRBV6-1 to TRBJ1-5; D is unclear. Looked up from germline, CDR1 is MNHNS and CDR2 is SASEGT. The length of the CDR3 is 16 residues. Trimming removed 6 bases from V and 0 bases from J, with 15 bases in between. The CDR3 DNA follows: TGTGCCAGCAGGGCCGTCGGTGGGCATAGCAATCAGCCCCAGCATTTT. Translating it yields CASRAVGGHSNQPQHF.

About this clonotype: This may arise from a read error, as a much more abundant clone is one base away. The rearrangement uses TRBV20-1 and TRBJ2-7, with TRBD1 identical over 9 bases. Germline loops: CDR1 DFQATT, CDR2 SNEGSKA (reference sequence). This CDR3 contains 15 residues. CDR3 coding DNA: TGCAGTGCTAGAGCGGGGGACAGGGTCTCCTACGGGCAGTACTTC. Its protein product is CSARAGDRVSYGQYF.

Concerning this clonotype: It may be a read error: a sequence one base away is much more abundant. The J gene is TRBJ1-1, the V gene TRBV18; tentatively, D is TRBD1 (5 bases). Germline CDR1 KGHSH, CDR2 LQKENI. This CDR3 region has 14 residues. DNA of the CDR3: TGTGCCAGCCCACCACGGGACCGGCTGAATGAAGCTTTCTTT. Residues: CASPPRDRLNEAFF. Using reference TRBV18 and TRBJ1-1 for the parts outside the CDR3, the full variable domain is NAGVMQNPRHLVRRRGQEARLRCSPMKGHSHVYWYRQLPEEGLKFMVYLQKENIIDESGMPKERFSAEFPKEGPSILRIQQVVRGDSAAYFCASPPRDRLNEAFFGQGTRLTVV.

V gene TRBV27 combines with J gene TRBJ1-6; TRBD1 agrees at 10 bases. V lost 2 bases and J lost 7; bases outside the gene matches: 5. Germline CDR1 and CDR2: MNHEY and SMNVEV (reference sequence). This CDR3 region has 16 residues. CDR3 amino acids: CASSLIGTGANSPLHF. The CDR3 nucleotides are TGTGCCAGCAGTTTAATTGGGACAGGGGCGAATTCACCCCTCCACTTT.

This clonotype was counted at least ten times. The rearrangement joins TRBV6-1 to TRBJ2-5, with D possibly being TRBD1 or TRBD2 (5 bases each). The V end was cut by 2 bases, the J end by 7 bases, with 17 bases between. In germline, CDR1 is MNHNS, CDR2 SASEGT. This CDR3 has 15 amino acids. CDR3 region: CASSEPGPNWRTQYF. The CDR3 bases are TGTGCCAGCAGTGAACCGGGACCCAATTGGAGGACCCAGTACTTC.

The CDR3 nucleotides are TGTGCCAGCAGAGACAGGGGAGGCGCTAATGAAAAACTGTTTTTT. Translating gives CASRDRGGANEKLFF. V gene TRBV7-9 combines with J gene TRBJ1-4; 8 bases are shared with TRBD1. The V segment lost 6 bases and the J segment 3 bases; nucleotides outside the gene matches: 6. The germline V gene has CDR1 SEHNR and CDR2 FQNEAQ (reference sequence). The CDR3 sequence is 15 residues long.

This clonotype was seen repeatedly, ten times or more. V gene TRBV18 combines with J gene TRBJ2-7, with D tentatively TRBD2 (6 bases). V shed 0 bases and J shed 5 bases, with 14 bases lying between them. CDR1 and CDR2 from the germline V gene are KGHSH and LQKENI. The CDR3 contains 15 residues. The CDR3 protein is CASSPPRGKSDEQYF. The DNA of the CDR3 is TGTGCCAGCTCACCACCCCGGGGGAAAAGCGACGAGCAGTACTTC.

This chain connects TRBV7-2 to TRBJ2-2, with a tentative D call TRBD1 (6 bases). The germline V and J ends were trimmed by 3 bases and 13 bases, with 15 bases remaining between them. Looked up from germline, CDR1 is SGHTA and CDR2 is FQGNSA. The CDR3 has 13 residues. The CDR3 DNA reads TGTGCCAGCAGCTTGGGGGCCAGCGTGGGGCTGTTTTTT. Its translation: CASSLGASVGLFF.

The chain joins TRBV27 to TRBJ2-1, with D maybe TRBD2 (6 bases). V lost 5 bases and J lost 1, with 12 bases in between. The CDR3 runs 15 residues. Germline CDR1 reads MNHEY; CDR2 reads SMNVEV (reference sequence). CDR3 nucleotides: TGTGCCAGCAGTCAGGAGGGCGGGTCCTACAATGAGCAGTTCTTC. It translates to CASSQEGGSYNEQFF.

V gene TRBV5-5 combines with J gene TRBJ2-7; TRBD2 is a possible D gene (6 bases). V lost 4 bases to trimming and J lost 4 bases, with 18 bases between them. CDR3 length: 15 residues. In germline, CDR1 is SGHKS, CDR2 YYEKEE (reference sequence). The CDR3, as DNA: TGTGCCAGCAGCCGGGGGAGAGTAGGGGATTACGAGCAGTACTTC. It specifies CASSRGRVGDYEQYF.